This passage covers 18 T cell receptor beta chains from one sample sequenced in a study of shared clonotypes between healthy human individuals (dated by TCRdb to the early 2020s). The library relied on the immunoSEQ multiplex PCR assay. TCRdb took this table from immuneACCESS and kept in-frame rearrangements with V and J called. Such tables lack part of the clones; where checked against another copy, unresolved V genes explain under half of the gap, and the rest is unexplained. In all, the sample holds about 1.1 million clones, and around 82% of those were seen once. More than 0.55% of the sample rests with the top ten. The material sequenced was memory CD4+ T cells from PBMCs. The sample's cell subset or site, from its label and the paper: CD45RA-negative fraction. The receptors derive from a man between 18 and 35 years old in good health. Some clones in this sample may be carry-over from other donors' samples.

This clone was recorded many times. V and J are TRBV19 and TRBJ2-1; tentatively, D is TRBD1 or TRBD2 (5 bases each). Per the germline V gene, CDR1 is LNHDA and CDR2 is SQIVND (reference sequence). V was shortened by 0 bases and J by 6 bases, with 15 bases between the two germline ends. This CDR3 is built from 16 residues. CDR3 in DNA: TGTGCCAGTAGTATAGAAGGGACCCCCCGGGGCAATGAGCAGTTCTTC. It specifies CASSIEGTPRGNEQFF.

V is TRBV6-4 and J is TRBJ2-1; TRBD2 aligns across 7 bases. The CDR3 extends over 15 amino acids. The trim removed 4 bases at V and 6 bases at J, leaving 9 bases unmatched. The V gene's germline CDR1 is MRHNA and CDR2 SNTAGT. The CDR3 DNA reads as TGTGCCAGCAGTGTCCTTAGCGGGTTTGGCAATGAGCAGTTCTTC. Its translation is CASSVLSGFGNEQFF.

The V call is TRBV7-2, the J call TRBJ2-3; 15 bases map to TRBD2. From germline, CDR1 is SGHTA and CDR2 FQGNSA. V was pared by 5 bases and J by 0 bases, with 6 bases of the junction left unmatched. The CDR3 length is 18 residues. The CDR3 reads CASSKGLAGGYSTDTQYF. The CDR3 DNA reads as TGTGCCAGCAGCAAAGGACTAGCGGGAGGGTATAGCACAGATACGCAGTATTTT.

For this clone: The junction departs from germline at one end; a sequencing error may be responsible. The chain employs TRBV25-1 and TRBJ1-2; 7 bases agree with TRBD1. The germline CDR1 and CDR2 sequences are MGHDK and SYGVNS. The CDR3 runs to 14 residues. CDR3 sequence reads: CASSAPGTAYGDTF. In nucleotides, the CDR3 is TGTGCCAGCAGTGCTCCCGGGACAGCCTATGGCGACACCTTC.

This sequence joins TRBV21-1 and TRBJ2-7; the table's TRBD1 call for D was not verified on the DNA. TRBV21-1 is termed a pseudogene. The CDR3 contains 10 residues. CDR3: CASSMYEQYF. The CDR3 bases are TGTGCCAGCTCCATGTACGAGCAGTACTTC.

The chain joins TRBV7-2 to TRBJ2-1, with D possibly TRBD2 on 5 matching bases. CDR3 length: 14 amino acids. CDR1 and CDR2 from the germline V gene are SGHTA and FQGNSA. Trimming took off 4 bases at V and 4 bases at J, with 11 bases between the two ends. The CDR3 region has the DNA TGTGCCAGCAGCTCCAGCGGCCTTTACAATGAGCAGTTCTTC. It is translated as CASSSSGLYNEQFF.

On this clone: It may be a read error: a sequence one base away is much more abundant. The J gene is TRBJ2-2, the V gene TRBV30, with TRBD2 as a possible D gene (6 bases). Looked up from germline, CDR1 is GTSNPN and CDR2 is SVGIG (reference sequence). CDR3 size: 14 residues. The CDR3 nucleotides read TGTGCCTGGAGTTCAGGACTGGAGGCCGGGGGGCTGTTTTTT. Its protein product is CAWSSGLEAGGLFF.

This clone was counted once. This chain connects TRBV28 to TRBJ2-3, with 7 bases that match TRBD1. Germline values: CDR1 MDHEN, CDR2 SYDVKM. This CDR3 spans 14 amino acids. Unmatched junction bases numbered 6, after V lost 7 bases and J lost 2 bases. This CDR3 is CASTGDSPTDTQYF. CDR3 coding DNA: TGTGCCAGCACCGGGGACAGCCCCACAGATACGCAGTATTTT. The full variable domain, with the rest looked up from reference TRBV28 and TRBJ2-3, is DVKVTQSSRYLVKRTGEKVFLECVQDMDHENMFWYRQDPGLGLRLIYFSYDVKMKEKGDIPEGYSVSREKKERFSLILESASTNQTSMYLCASTGDSPTDTQYFGPGTRLTVL.

V is TRBV5-1 and J is TRBJ2-2, with a weak D call TRBD2 (5 bases). The CDR3 spans 19 residues. With 4 bases removed from V and 1 base from J, the gap between germline ends came to 23 bases. Germline V lookup: CDR1 SGHRS, CDR2 YFSETQ. For the CDR3, the DNA is TGCGCCAGCAGCCCGATACTAACCGGGAAGACTAAGAACACCGGGGAGCTGTTTTTT. The encoded protein is CASSPILTGKTKNTGELFF.

This clone was detected once. The J gene is TRBJ2-1, the V gene TRBV18, with D perhaps matching TRBD1 (6 bases). Germline V lookup: CDR1 KGHSH, CDR2 LQKENI. The CDR3 has 13 residues. V gave up 0 bases and J gave up 6 bases, with 6 bases separating them. CDR3: CASSPPGANEQFF. Written as DNA, the CDR3 is TGTGCCAGCTCACCACCGGGGGCCAATGAGCAGTTCTTC.

The rearrangement uses TRBV4-3 and TRBJ2-2, with D possibly being TRBD2 (6 bases). This CDR3 contains 17 residues. CDR1 is LGHNA and CDR2 is YSLEER in the germline V gene. V lost 0 bases and J 5 bases, leaving 16 bases between the germline ends. CDR3 region: CASSQDPPTSLTGELFF. The DNA for the CDR3 is TGCGCCAGCAGCCAAGACCCCCCGACTAGTCTAACCGGGGAGCTGTTTTTT.

This clone occurred a few times. The V and J genes are TRBV4-1 and TRBJ2-3; D not certain. Germline assignment: CDR1 MGHRA and CDR2 YSYEKL. The germline V and J ends were trimmed by 4 bases and 3 bases, with 17 bases remaining between them. This CDR3 is 16 amino acids long. The CDR3 reads CASSPGPLTRTDTQYF. DNA for the CDR3: TGCGCCAGCAGCCCCGGTCCACTAACGCGGACAGATACGCAGTATTTT.

The chain has TRBV4-1 and TRBJ2-7, with D possibly called TRBD1 or TRBD2 (5 bases each). V was cut by 4 bases and J by 0 bases, with 13 bases left in between. The CDR3 extends over 15 amino acids. The germline V gene has CDR1 MGHRA and CDR2 YSYEKL. The CDR3 bases are TGCGCCAGCAGCCCTGCCCGGGACGGCTCCTACGAGCAGTACTTC. Its translation is CASSPARDGSYEQYF.

The chain carries TRBV28 and TRBJ1-2, with D unclear. This CDR3 has 14 residues. The V end lost 6 bases, the J end lost 4 bases, and 15 bases lay between the germline ends. Germline V gene sequence: CDR1 MDHEN, CDR2 SYDVKM. In DNA, the CDR3 is TGTGCCAGCAGACCTACTGACCGAATCTATGGCTACACCTTC. This codes for CASRPTDRIYGYTF.

The CDR3 DNA reads as TGTGCCAGCGGACAGGGGTCCTATGGCTACACCTTC. Protein: CASGQGSYGYTF. The genes are TRBV28 and TRBJ1-2, with TRBD1 identical over 9 bases. The germline CDR1 and CDR2 sequences are MDHEN and SYDVKM. The CDR3 is made up of 12 amino acids. The trim removed 8 bases at V and 4 bases at J, leaving 2 bases unmatched.

The chain employs TRBV5-1 and TRBJ1-3; D is undetermined. The CDR3 totals 16 residues. CDR1 is SGHRS, CDR2 YFSETQ, per germline. V was clipped by 0 bases and J by 0 bases, with 10 bases between them. The CDR3 DNA follows: TGCGCCAGCAGCTTGGGCACTACGAGCTCTGGAAACACCATATATTTT. Protein: CASSLGTTSSGNTIYF.

With regard to this clone: The same CDR3 also results from other DNA sequences found in this sample. V gene TRBV7-3 combines with J gene TRBJ2-1, with D possibly TRBD2 on 5 matching bases. Germline V gives CDR1 SGHTA, CDR2 FQGTGA. The V end was cut by 5 bases, the J end by 5 bases, with 13 bases between. This CDR3 has 14 amino acids. The CDR3 protein is CASSPSRADNEQFF. The CDR3, as DNA: TGTGCCAGCAGCCCATCAAGAGCGGACAATGAGCAGTTCTTC. The variable domain in full, completed from reference TRBV7-3 and TRBJ2-1, reads GAGVSQTPSNKVTEKGKYVELRCDPISGHTALYWYRQSLGQGPEFLIYFQGTGAADDSGLPNDRFFAVRPEGSVSTLKIQRTERGDSAVYLCASSPSRADNEQFFGPGTRLTVL.

This chain uses TRBV7-2 with TRBJ2-5, with a tentative D call TRBD2 (5 bases). This CDR3 has 14 residues. Trimming took 1 base from V and 5 from J, leaving 11 bases between them. Germline assignment: CDR1 SGHTA and CDR2 FQGNSA. The CDR3, as DNA: TGTGCCAGCAGCTTAGTCGGGGTTTGGGAGACCCAGTACTTC. This codes for CASSLVGVWETQYF.